Listed below are T cell receptor beta chains from one sample, sequenced in a study of cytotoxic CD8 clonotypes in ibrutinib-treated CLL. The protocol was immunoSEQ multiplex PCR, while the TCRdb copy is restricted to in-frame clones and leaves out a portion. The data show approximately 150,000 clones, 70% to 85% seen once. Sequenced here: PBMCs, sampled after 24 months of ibrutinib treatment. These receptors were obtained from a human donor with chronic lymphocytic leukemia. Both conserved end residues are part of each CDR3. The D gene is left open where the match is weak. Clone sizes are given selectively: once, few, many, or a class where the clone is expanded.

>TRBD2|TRBV2|TRBJ2-7|.
TGTGCCAGCAGCTGGACTAGCGGGAGCAACGAGCAGTACTTC
CASSWTSGSNEQYF
>.|TRBV19|TRBJ1-2|.
TGTGCCAGTAGTATTCTAGGGAAACGAGCGGGCTATGGCTACACCTTC
CASSILGKRAGYGYTF
>TRBD1|TRBV7-3|TRBJ1-1|.
TGTGCCAGCAGCTTACAACTCGGGGCAGGGGGCACTGAAGCTTTCTTT
CASSLQLGAGGTEAFF
>.|TRBV7-3|TRBJ1-2|.
TGTGCCAGCAGCCTCGGGGTCGAGGGGGAAGGCTATGGCTACACCTTC
CASSLGVEGEGYGYTF
>.|TRBV9|TRBJ1-2|.
TGTGCCTCACAAAGAGGGTTAATGGACTATGGCTACACCTTC
CASQRGLMDYGYTF
>.|TRBV7-2|TRBJ2-2|.
TGTGCCAGCAGCTTAGCGATGAGCGGTGGCACCGGGGAGCTGTTTTTT
CASSLAMSGGTGELFF
>.|TRBV6-5|TRBJ1-4|.
TGTGCCAGCAGTCCGAGTTCAGAGTGGGAAAAACTGTTTTTT
CASSPSSEWEKLFF
>.|TRBV5-1|TRBJ1-4|.
TGCGCCAGCAGCTCCCTTATGGGAGCAACTAATGAAAAACTGTTTTTT
CASSSLMGATNEKLFF
>.|TRBV6-6|TRBJ2-7|few
TGTGCCAGCAGCCGAAGTGGTACCGCCTACGAGCAGTACTTC
CASSRSGTAYEQYF
>TRBD1|TRBV7-9|TRBJ1-1|.
TGTGCCAGCAGCCGCCGGGACAGACCAGAAGCTTTCTTT
CASSRRDRPEAFF
>.|TRBV5-1|TRBJ1-3|.
TGCGCCAGCAGCCTTGACAGGCCATCTGGAAACACCATATATTTT
CASSLDRPSGNTIYF
>TRBD1|TRBV9|TRBJ2-1|.
TGTGCCAGCAGCAAGACAGGGGGAAGCTACAATGAGCAGTTCTTC
CASSKTGGSYNEQFF
>.|TRBV7-2|TRBJ2-5|.
TGTGCCAGCAGCTTAGTAAGGATCGGGGAGACCCAGTACTTC
CASSLVRIGETQYF
>.|TRBV11-3|TRBJ1-1|.
TGTGCCAGCAGCGTAAGGCACGGCTATGAAGCTTTCTTT
CASSVRHGYEAFF
>TRBD1|TRBV25-1|TRBJ1-4|.
TGTGCCAGCAGTGACCTGACAGGGTGGAACGAAAAACTGTTTTTT
CASSDLTGWNEKLFF
>.|TRBV4-2|TRBJ2-7|.
TGTGCCAGCAGCCAAGATATAGGCTCGGGCGAGCAGTACTTC
CASSQDIGSGEQYF
>TRBD1|TRBV30|TRBJ1-5|.
TGTGCCTGGAGACAGGGGGGGGTCGGCAATCAGCCCCAGCATTTT
CAWRQGGVGNQPQHF
>.|TRBV7-2|TRBJ1-5|.
TGTGCCAGCAGTTCCCAGTATAGCAATCAGCCCCAGCATTTT
CASSSQYSNQPQHF
>.|TRBV7-3|TRBJ1-4|.
TGTGCCAGCAGCTTAACTTCCGGGGCAACTAATGAAAAACTGTTTTTT
CASSLTSGATNEKLFF
>.|TRBV10-3|TRBJ1-6|few
TGTGCCATCAGTGATTTAGGGGATAATTCACCCCTCCACTTT
CAISDLGDNSPLHF
>.|TRBV6-5|TRBJ2-3|once
TGTGCCAGCAGTTACGCCGGCACAGATACGCAGTATTTT
CASSYAGTDTQYF
>.|TRBV5-5|TRBJ2-7|.
TGTGCCAGCAGCTTTTTAACAGGAGCCTCCTACGAGCAGTACTTC
CASSFLTGASYEQYF
>TRBD2|TRBV28|TRBJ2-3|.
TGTGCCAGCAGTTTAAGCGGGAAGGGTTTGGATACGCAGTATTTT
CASSLSGKGLDTQYF
>.|TRBV25-1|TRBJ1-2|.
TGTGCCAGCAGTGGCGCAACGTCCCATGGCTACACCTTC
CASSGATSHGYTF
>.|TRBV7-3|TRBJ1-1|.
TGTGCCAGCCCCGTGGGGGACACTGAAGCTTTCTTT
CASPVGDTEAFF
>.|TRBV27|TRBJ2-2|.
TGTGCCAGCAGGGCAGAAATCGGGGAGCTGTTTTTT
CASRAEIGELFF
>.|TRBV4-2|TRBJ1-1|.
TGTGCCAGCAGCCAACGGAGGTCCGCCAGCCTGAACACTGAAGCTTTCTTT
CASSQRRSASLNTEAFF
>TRBD2|TRBV4-1|TRBJ2-1|.
TGCGCCAGCAGCCAGGCCGGGACTAGCGGGGCCTCGGGAACGCAGTTCTTC
CASSQAGTSGASGTQFF
>.|TRBV6-6|TRBJ2-1|.
TGTGCCAGCAGACAAGGAGCGAGTTACAATGAGCAGTTCTTC
CASRQGASYNEQFF
>TRBD1|TRBV7-2|TRBJ2-7|once
TGTGCCAGCAGCGAAAACAGGGGGTACGAGCAGTACTTC
CASSENRGYEQYF
>.|TRBV2|TRBJ2-6|many
TGTGCCAGCAGTGTAAACTTCGGGGCCAACGTCCTGACTTTC
CASSVNFGANVLTF
>.|TRBV6-5|TRBJ1-1|.
TGTGCCAGCAGTATCCCGGACAGAGATGAAGCTTTCTTT
CASSIPDRDEAFF
>TRBD1|TRBV5-6|TRBJ1-3|.
TGTGCCAGCAGCCTTTTGGGACAGGGGTCAGCAAACACCATATATTTT
CASSLLGQGSANTIYF
>TRBD1|TRBV19|TRBJ2-2|once
TGTGCCAGTAGTATGGAGGGACAGGGGTACACCGGGGAGCTGTTTTTT
CASSMEGQGYTGELFF
>.|TRBV19|TRBJ1-2|.
TGTGCCAGTAGTTTTCTACAGGGAGCTAACTATGGCTACACCTTC
CASSFLQGANYGYTF